These 27 T cell receptor beta chains were sequenced from one sample in a study of blood T cell repertoires in COVID-19. Assay used: immunoSEQ multiplex PCR; TCRdb lists only in-frame clones, some missing. The sample yields around 230,000 clones, approximately 88% seen once. The sample consisted of peripheral blood. The receptors derive from a man aged 35 to 55 with acute or convalescent COVID-19.

This sequence joins TRBV19 and TRBJ1-5, with D possibly TRBD1 on 6 matching bases. The CDR3 is 15 amino acids. The V and J ends lost 5 bases and 1 base respectively, with 12 bases between them. Germline CDR1 is LNHDA and CDR2 is SQIVND (reference sequence). The CDR3 sequence: CASSFRGWSNQPQHF. The CDR3 DNA is TGTGCCAGTAGTTTCAGGGGTTGGAGCAATCAGCCCCAGCATTTT.

The V call is TRBV5-1, the J call TRBJ2-7; 11 bases align to TRBD2. V was pared by 0 bases and J by 4 bases, with 12 bases of the junction left unmatched. Per the germline V gene, CDR1 is SGHRS and CDR2 is YFSETQ. The CDR3 covers 18 residues. CDR3 sequence: CASSLASSGRATGYEQYF. The CDR3 region has the DNA TGCGCCAGCAGCTTGGCCAGTAGCGGGAGGGCAACGGGGTACGAGCAGTACTTC. Full variable domain (missing parts from reference TRBV5-1 and TRBJ2-7): KAGVTQTPRYLIKTRGQQVTLSCSPISGHRSVSWYQQTPGQGLQFLFEYFSETQRNKGNFPGRFSGRQFSNSRSEMNVSTLELGDSALYLCASSLASSGRATGYEQYFGPGTRLTVT.

The chain couples TRBV11-2 to TRBJ2-5, with TRBD2 matching over 13 bases. V lost 1 base to trimming and J lost 4 bases; unmatched junction nucleotides: 0. The CDR3 consists of 15 residues. Per the germline V gene, CDR1 is SGHAT and CDR2 is FQNNGV. The DNA for the CDR3 is TGTGCCAGCAGCTTAGGACTAGCGGGAGGAGAGACCCAGTACTTC. Its protein product is CASSLGLAGGETQYF.

A few counts support this clone. The chain carries TRBV7-3 and TRBJ1-6; D ambiguous. The CDR3 runs 15 residues. Trimming shortened V by 0 bases and J by 1 base, and 4 bases separated the two germline ends. Germline V gene sequence: CDR1 SGHTA, CDR2 FQGTGA. CDR3 amino acids: CASSLTSSYNSPLHF. For the CDR3, the DNA is TGTGCCAGCAGCTTAACTAGTTCCTATAATTCACCCCTCCACTTT.

As concerns this clone: The same CDR3 arises from other DNA sequences in this sample as well. The V call is TRBV18, the J call TRBJ1-5; 7 bases line up with TRBD1. This CDR3 is 15 amino acids long. V was clipped by 0 bases and J by 1 base; unmatched bases: 0. CDR1 KGHSH and CDR2 LQKENI come from the germline V gene. The CDR3 region is CASSPPQGSNQPQHF. The CDR3 DNA reads TGTGCCAGCTCACCACCACAGGGGAGCAATCAGCCCCAGCATTTT.

A few counts support this clone. The chain joins TRBV14 to TRBJ1-2, with D possibly being TRBD1 (5 bases). The CDR3 spans 13 residues. CDR1 is SGHDN and CDR2 is FVKESK in the germline V gene. Between the trimmed V and J ends, which lost 4 bases and 4 bases, there was a span of 10 bases. The CDR3 loop is CASSPTVPYGYTF. The CDR3 bases are TGTGCCAGCAGCCCGACAGTTCCCTATGGCTACACCTTC.

The V and J genes are TRBV5-1 and TRBJ2-7; 9 bases align to TRBD1. Germline CDR1 SGHRS, CDR2 YFSETQ. CDR3 length: 15 residues. V was clipped by 4 bases and J by 3 bases; unmatched bases: 8. The CDR3, as DNA: TGCGCCAGCAGCGCGTTAGAGACAGGGGGCTACGAGCAGTACTTC. It encodes CASSALETGGYEQYF.

In its sample, this clone was seen once. The gene calls are TRBV27 and TRBJ1-1; no firm D call. V was clipped by 8 bases and J by 5 bases, with 18 bases between them. The CDR3 spans 14 residues. Germline assignment: CDR1 MNHEY and CDR2 SMNVEV (reference sequence). The CDR3 region has the DNA TGTGCCAGCGGCGCGGGAAGGGTAGGGACTGAAGCTTTCTTT. Translated, it gives CASGAGRVGTEAFF.

The chain joins TRBV19 to TRBJ2-1, with D possibly TRBD1 on 6 matching bases. This CDR3 spans 14 amino acids. CDR1 and CDR2 (germline): LNHDA, SQIVND (reference sequence). The V gene lost 5 bases and the J gene lost 6 bases, with 14 bases spanning the gap. In DNA form, the CDR3 reads TGTGCCAGTAGTTGGGGAAGGACAGTCAATGAGCAGTTCTTC. Translation: CASSWGRTVNEQFF.

The rearrangement links TRBV9 to TRBJ1-4; D might be TRBD1 (5 bases). Germline V gene lookup returns CDR1 SGDLS and CDR2 YYNGEE. V dropped 3 bases and J dropped 7 bases, with 10 bases sitting between them. CDR3 size: 13 residues. Written as DNA, the CDR3 is TGTGCCAGCAGCGAGGGGAGGATTGAAAAACTGTTTTTT. Encoded protein: CASSEGRIEKLFF.

This chain links TRBV6-4 with TRBJ1-1; D gene ambiguous. Per germline, CDR1 MRHNA and CDR2 SNTAGT. The CDR3 sequence is 13 residues long. Trimming took 0 bases from V and 3 from J, leaving 5 bases between them. The CDR3 DNA sequence: TGTGCCAGCAGTGACTCGGTAGACACTGAAGCTTTCTTT. Its protein is CASSDSVDTEAFF.

The gene calls are TRBV2 and TRBJ2-7; maybe TRBD2 (6 bases). The CDR3 runs to 14 residues. V lost 6 bases and J lost 7, with 19 bases in between. From germline, CDR1 is SNHLY and CDR2 FYNNEI. CDR3 nucleotide sequence: TGTGCCAGCAGGTCCATCGATGTGGGGGGTGAGCAGTACTTC. The encoded protein is CASRSIDVGGEQYF.

The chain has TRBV29-1 and TRBJ2-3, with 11 bases fitting TRBD1. This CDR3 is 14 amino acids long. With V trimmed by 6 bases and J by 5 bases, 7 bases remained unmatched. Germline V CDR1 and CDR2: SQVTM, ANQGSEA. The CDR3 loop reads CSVPPGQGGDTQYF. The CDR3 nucleotides are TGCAGCGTCCCGCCGGGACAGGGGGGAGATACGCAGTATTTT.

The rearrangement joins TRBV5-1 to TRBJ1-2, with D possibly matching TRBD1 (5 bases). Trimming removed 4 bases from V and 4 bases from J, with 11 bases in between. Looked up from germline, CDR1 is SGHRS and CDR2 is YFSETQ. CDR3 length: 13 residues. CDR3 amino acids: CASSRTQSYGYTF. CDR3 nucleotides: TGCGCCAGCAGCCGGACACAAAGCTATGGCTACACCTTC. Drawing the rest from reference TRBV5-1 and TRBJ1-2, the complete variable domain is KAGVTQTPRYLIKTRGQQVTLSCSPISGHRSVSWYQQTPGQGLQFLFEYFSETQRNKGNFPGRFSGRQFSNSRSEMNVSTLELGDSALYLCASSRTQSYGYTFGSGTRLTVV.

The V gene is TRBV5-1, the J gene TRBJ2-3; 11 bases are a match to TRBD2. The CDR3 is 17 residues long. Trimming at V came to 0 bases and at J to 4 bases, leaving 7 bases not matched to a gene. Germline V gene lookup returns CDR1 SGHRS and CDR2 YFSETQ. This CDR3 is CASSLAGTSGRADTQYF. CDR3 DNA sequence: TGCGCCAGCAGCTTGGCCGGGACTAGCGGACGGGCAGATACGCAGTATTTT.

The rearrangement links TRBV7-7 to TRBJ2-2; no definite D call. The germline gives CDR1 SSHAT, CDR2 FNYEAQ (reference sequence). The CDR3 contains 14 residues. The V gene lost 5 bases and the J gene lost 6 bases, with 13 bases spanning the gap. This CDR3 reads CASSLTQFPGELFF. Here the CDR3 DNA reads TGTGCCAGCAGCCTTACACAGTTTCCCGGGGAGCTGTTTTTT.

This rearrangement joins TRBV4-1 to TRBJ2-3, with TRBD2 identical over 7 bases. V lost 4 bases to trimming and J lost 4 bases; unmatched junction nucleotides: 5. Per germline, CDR1 MGHRA and CDR2 YSYEKL. This CDR3 is built from 14 residues. DNA for the CDR3: TGCGCCAGCAGCCCCGCGGGGGACTCAGATACGCAGTATTTT. This sequence encodes CASSPAGDSDTQYF.

The J gene is TRBJ1-5, the V gene TRBV27; 7 bases fit TRBD1. CDR1 and CDR2 (germline): MNHEY, SMNVEV (reference sequence). V shed 6 bases and J 4 bases; nucleotides not matched to a gene: 9. The CDR3 covers 15 residues. The CDR3 nucleotides are TGTGCCAGCAGACTGGGACAGCAAGCAAATCAGCCCCAGCATTTT. Amino acid sequence: CASRLGQQANQPQHF.

The CDR3 is CASSLGAGASYEQYF. CDR3 sequence (DNA): TGTGCCAGCAGCTTAGGGGCGGGAGCGTCCTACGAGCAGTACTTC. The rearrangement links TRBV11-2 to TRBJ2-7; 7 positions agree with TRBD2. The CDR3 runs to 15 residues. Losses at the gene ends were 1 base for V and 1 base for J; bases not matched to a gene: 4. Germline V lookup: CDR1 SGHAT, CDR2 FQNNGV.

The chain couples TRBV19 to TRBJ1-1, with a weak D call TRBD1 (5 bases). This CDR3 is 14 amino acids long. V shed 7 bases and J shed 3 bases, with 15 bases lying between them. CDR1 and CDR2 from the germline V gene are LNHDA and SQIVND (reference sequence). This CDR3 reads CASMTSGLDTEAFF. DNA of the CDR3: TGTGCCAGTATGACCTCAGGGCTGGACACTGAAGCTTTCTTT.

V usage is TRBV6-5 and J usage is TRBJ1-5, with 7 bases lining up with TRBD1. CDR3 size: 14 residues. Per germline, CDR1 MNHEY and CDR2 SVGAGI. J was trimmed by 5 bases and V by 5 bases; bases with no gene match: 6. CDR3 DNA sequence: TGTGCCAGCAGTCCCTTAGACAGGGATCAGCCCCAGCATTTT. This translates into CASSPLDRDQPQHF.

The J gene is TRBJ2-6, the V gene TRBV18; 8 nucleotides match TRBD1. The junction had 6 bases not matched to a gene; V was cut back by 3 bases and J by 2 bases. CDR1 is KGHSH, CDR2 LQKENI, per germline. This CDR3 has 17 residues. The CDR3 sequence: CASSPGTGLAGANVLTF. The CDR3 DNA is TGTGCCAGCTCACCCGGGACAGGACTCGCTGGGGCCAACGTCCTGACTTTC.

The chain has TRBV2 and TRBJ2-7; D is perhaps TRBD1 (6 bases). This CDR3 is built from 14 residues. Germline V lookup: CDR1 SNHLY, CDR2 FYNNEI. The V gene lost 4 bases and the J gene lost 0 bases, with 10 bases spanning the gap. CDR3 bases: TGTGCCAGCAGTGGAATAGGGGGCTCCTACGAGCAGTACTTC. Amino acid sequence: CASSGIGGSYEQYF.

The rearrangement uses TRBV3-1 (or the pseudogene TRBV3-2) and TRBJ1-1, with 10 bases aligning to TRBD1. CDR1 is LGHDT, CDR2 YNNKEL, per germline (reference sequence). The CDR3 contains 15 residues. Unmatched junction bases numbered 6, after V lost 5 bases and J lost 3 bases. DNA for the CDR3: TGTGCCAGCAGCTGGGGGACAGGGGCCGACACTGAAGCTTTCTTT. Encoded protein: CASSWGTGADTEAFF.

The CDR3 loop reads CASSLDGSYEQYF. CDR3 DNA sequence: TGCGCCAGCAGCTTGGACGGTTCCTACGAGCAGTACTTC. The rearrangement links TRBV5-1 to TRBJ2-7; no firm D call. The V gene's germline CDR1 is SGHRS and CDR2 YFSETQ. Trimming took off 0 bases at V and 1 base at J, with 5 bases between the two ends. The CDR3 loop spans 13 amino acids. The complete variable domain, with remaining parts taken from reference TRBV5-1 and TRBJ2-7, reads KAGVTQTPRYLIKTRGQQVTLSCSPISGHRSVSWYQQTPGQGLQFLFEYFSETQRNKGNFPGRFSGRQFSNSRSEMNVSTLELGDSALYLCASSLDGSYEQYFGPGTRLTVT.

The chain is built from TRBV6-2 or TRBV6-3 and TRBJ1-1; 12 positions agree with TRBD1. CDR1 is MNHEY, CDR2 SVGEGT, per germline. With V trimmed by 2 bases and J by 2 bases, 6 bases remained unmatched. The CDR3 loop spans 17 amino acids. CDR3 sequence (DNA): TGTGCCAGCAGTTACCGGGGACAGGGGGCTTTAAACACTGAAGCTTTCTTT. This encodes CASSYRGQGALNTEAFF.

This clone was counted once. The gene calls are TRBV19 and TRBJ2-7, with a weak D call TRBD1 (5 bases). CDR1 is LNHDA, CDR2 SQIVND, per germline (reference sequence). The CDR3 loop spans 16 amino acids. V shed 3 bases and J shed 2 bases, with 17 bases lying between them. CDR3 in DNA: TGTGCCAGTAGTATCGCCTTAAACAGGATCCCCTACGAGCAGTACTTC. Amino acids: CASSIALNRIPYEQYF. The variable domain in full, completed from reference TRBV19 and TRBJ2-7, reads DGGITQSPKYLFRKEGQNVTLSCEQNLNHDAMYWYRQDPGQGLRLIYYSQIVNDFQKGDIAEGYSVSREKKESFPLTVTSAQKNPTAFYLCASSIALNRIPYEQYFGPGTRLTVT.